Below, one T cell receptor (beta chain) is given with its context. Its target is unknown. The CDR3 has 17 residues. Germline CDR1 and CDR2: MDHEN and SYDVKM. The V and J ends lost 6 bases and 4 bases, in that order; junction bases with no gene match: 14. This entry comes from a study of OX40 agonist ivuxolimab in advanced cancers. At the level of the study: Administration of intravenous ivuxolimab to patients occurred every 2 weeks at 0.01 to 10 mg/kg.

Whole-study results and caveats: Partly responding patients at 0.1-3.0 mg/kg showed some of the smallest clonal expansion. The average count of expanded clones was higher among CD8+ T cells than among CD4+.

At cycle 4 day 1, cycle 7 day 1, and baseline, blood was sampled. Profiling relied on immunoSEQ multiplex PCR, and the TCRdb table lists in-frame clones only, not all of them. This table holds about 41,000 clones, about nine tenths found once. The chain combines TRBV28 with TRBJ1-4, with 7 bases that match TRBD1. Material: CD4+ or CD8+ T cells sorted from blood, obtained in a trial of the OX40 agonist ivuxolimab. The receptor's source is an adult with an advanced solid tumor such as melanoma, head and neck, liver or kidney cancer. The DNA for the CDR3 is TGTGCCAGCAGCCCCGGACAGGAAACGATTTTTAATGAAAAACTGTTTTTT. Encoded protein: CASSPGQETIFNEKLFF.